These T cell receptor beta chains were read from a single sample in a study of Graves' ophthalmopathy and Graves' hyperthyroidism. One entry per CDR3 protein, called by TCRdb with MiXCR from the multiplex PCR reads. The sample includes about 500,000 distinct CDR3 sequences, under 45% seen only once; the top ten take approximately 4.1%. The sequenced material came from peripheral blood or thyroid tissue (not recorded which). The receptors here all came from an adult man with Graves' hyperthyroidism. Both conserved end residues are part of each CDR3. The D gene is left open where the match is weak. Clone size is shown for a subset of rows, as once, few, many or a class of expanded clone.

v_call: TRBV5-1
clone_size: .
j_call: TRBJ2-2
d_call: .
cdr3_aa: CASSLPTGTGELFF
cdr3_nt: TGCGCCAGCAGCCTGCCAACGGGCACCGGGGAGCTGTTTTTT

v_call: TRBV6-6
clone_size: .
j_call: TRBJ1-5
d_call: TRBD1
cdr3_aa: CASKQGGGNQPQHF
cdr3_nt: TGTGCCAGCAAGCAGGGGGGTGGCAATCAGCCCCAGCATTTT

v_call: TRBV19
clone_size: .
j_call: TRBJ2-2
d_call: .
cdr3_aa: CASIPGRIVGTGELFF
cdr3_nt: TGTGCCAGTATCCCAGGGAGAATTGTCGGCACCGGGGAGCTGTTTTTT

v_call: TRBV12-3/TRBV12-4
clone_size: .
j_call: TRBJ1-5
d_call: .
cdr3_aa: CASSLEGRSHSNQPQHF
cdr3_nt: TGTGCCAGCTCCCTAGAAGGACGGTCCCATAGCAATCAGCCCCAGCATTTT

v_call: TRBV7-3
clone_size: few
j_call: TRBJ1-5
d_call: TRBD1
cdr3_aa: CASSTGTGRYSNQPQHF
cdr3_nt: TGTGCCAGCAGTACCGGGACAGGGCGATATAGCAATCAGCCCCAGCATTTT

v_call: TRBV14
clone_size: many
j_call: TRBJ1-1
d_call: TRBD1
cdr3_aa: CASSPGQGGMNTEAFF
cdr3_nt: TGTGCCAGCAGCCCCGGACAGGGCGGGATGAACACTGAAGCTTTCTTT

v_call: TRBV29-1
clone_size: few
j_call: TRBJ2-1
d_call: TRBD1
cdr3_aa: CSVGPGQGGNEQFF
cdr3_nt: TGCAGCGTTGGACCGGGACAGGGTGGGAATGAGCAGTTCTTC

v_call: TRBV6-1
clone_size: .
j_call: TRBJ2-5
d_call: .
cdr3_aa: CASSPIPGSQETQYF
cdr3_nt: TGTGCCAGCTCACCGATTCCGGGGAGCCAAGAGACCCAGTACTTC

v_call: TRBV9
clone_size: .
j_call: TRBJ2-5
d_call: .
cdr3_aa: CASTPGAGWETQYF
cdr3_nt: TGTGCCAGCACCCCCGGGGCAGGGTGGGAGACCCAGTACTTC

v_call: TRBV9
clone_size: many
j_call: TRBJ2-7
d_call: .
cdr3_aa: CASSASVGGREQYF
cdr3_nt: TGTGCCAGCAGCGCCTCGGTAGGGGGGCGCGAGCAGTACTTC

v_call: TRBV11-2
clone_size: .
j_call: TRBJ2-7
d_call: .
cdr3_aa: CASSQAAWGQSYEQYF
cdr3_nt: TGTGCCAGCAGCCAAGCCGCTTGGGGGCAATCCTACGAGCAGTACTTC

v_call: TRBV30
clone_size: few
j_call: TRBJ1-6
d_call: .
cdr3_aa: CAWSVNRRDNSPLHF
cdr3_nt: TGTGCCTGGAGTGTAAACAGGAGAGATAATTCACCCCTCCACTTT

v_call: TRBV11-2
clone_size: once
j_call: TRBJ2-3
d_call: .
cdr3_aa: CASSPSGSGGDTQYF
cdr3_nt: TGTGCCAGCAGCCCCTCCGGGAGCGGTGGAGATACGCAGTATTTT

v_call: TRBV15
clone_size: .
j_call: TRBJ2-5
d_call: TRBD1
cdr3_aa: CATSSEPTGGVETQYF
cdr3_nt: TGTGCCACCAGCAGCGAGCCAACAGGGGGAGTAGAGACCCAGTACTTC